These 17 T cell receptor beta chains came from one sample sequenced in a study of graft-versus-host responses after intestinal transplantation. Method: immunoSEQ multiplex PCR; TCRdb's copy keeps in-frame clones and lacks some. The sample yields some 100,000 clones, over 80% seen once. For these receptors, no antigen is known. The sequencing used unstimulated CD8+ T cells sorted from spleen or lymph node cells, collected before intestinal transplant. The receptors shown here come from a human donor who received an intestinal transplant.

V usage is TRBV7-7 and J usage is TRBJ2-7; D unclear. The V end lost 4 bases, the J end lost 12 bases, and 25 bases lay between the germline ends. This CDR3 spans 15 amino acids. Germline V gives CDR1 SSHAT, CDR2 FNYEAQ (reference sequence). The CDR3 here is CASSSTDRAPPFRYF. In nucleotides, the CDR3 is TGTGCCAGCAGCTCCACAGACCGGGCTCCACCATTCAGGTACTTC.

V gene TRBV5-1 combines with J gene TRBJ2-7; 14 nucleotides line up with TRBD2. The CDR3 loop spans 15 amino acids. Germline V gives CDR1 SGHRS, CDR2 YFSETQ. V lost 4 bases to trimming and J lost 5 bases; unmatched junction nucleotides: 5. This chain's CDR3 is CASSGEGLAGDEQYF. CDR3 sequence (DNA): TGCGCCAGCAGCGGAGAGGGACTAGCGGGAGACGAGCAGTACTTC.

The genes are TRBV4-1 and TRBJ2-1; D unresolved. V was trimmed by 1 base and J by 8 bases, leaving 15 bases between them. The CDR3 consists of 15 residues. Germline-derived CDR1 and CDR2 are MGHRA and YSYEKL. CDR3 protein: CASSQVTWPTDEQFF. CDR3 DNA: TGCGCCAGCAGCCAAGTCACCTGGCCGACCGATGAGCAGTTCTTC.

This chain joins TRBV7-9 and TRBJ2-3; 9 bases map to TRBD2. CDR3 length equals 16 residues. J gave up 2 bases and V 2 bases, and 5 bases lay outside the gene matches. Looked up from germline, CDR1 is SEHNR and CDR2 is FQNEAQ (reference sequence). CDR3 loop: CASSLSAGGYTDTQYF. DNA for the CDR3: TGTGCCAGCAGCTTAAGTGCGGGGGGGTACACAGATACGCAGTATTTT.

With regard to this clone: Distinct nucleotide sequences in the sample also encode this CDR3. The J gene is TRBJ2-3, the V gene TRBV7-9, with TRBD1 as a possible D gene (5 bases). This CDR3 region has 14 residues. Germline V gene data show CDR1 as SEHNR and CDR2 as FQNEAQ (reference sequence). The V and J ends lost 4 bases and 3 bases respectively, with 11 bases between them. The CDR3 is CASSSTDRTDTQYF. For the CDR3, the DNA is TGTGCCAGCAGCTCCACCGACAGAACAGATACGCAGTATTTT.

This chain connects TRBV5-4 to TRBJ2-3; D ambiguous. Per the germline V gene, CDR1 is SGHNT and CDR2 is YYREEE (reference sequence). This CDR3 contains 15 residues. Trimming pared 0 bases from V and 1 base from J, leaving 9 bases between. CDR3: CASSLGVTGTDTQYF. CDR3 DNA sequence: TGTGCCAGCAGCTTGGGGGTTACAGGCACAGATACGCAGTATTTT.

This chain connects TRBV15 to TRBJ1-2; 8 nucleotides line up with TRBD1. Unmatched junction bases numbered 2, after V lost 4 bases and J lost 7 bases. The V gene's germline CDR1 is LNHNV and CDR2 YYDKDF (reference sequence). This CDR3 has 12 amino acids. This CDR3 reads CATSTGGGGYTF. CDR3 DNA: TGTGCCACCAGCACAGGGGGCGGTGGCTACACCTTC.

The chain employs TRBV6-1 and TRBJ1-6, with D possibly matching TRBD1 (6 bases). The CDR3 is made up of 14 amino acids. The V end lost 5 bases, the J end lost 7 bases, and 12 bases lay between the germline ends. Per the germline V gene, CDR1 is MNHNS and CDR2 is SASEGT. The CDR3 DNA reads as TGTGCCAGCAGTCGAACAGGGTGGAATTCACCCCTCCACTTT. Its translation: CASSRTGWNSPLHF.

The J gene is TRBJ2-5, the V gene TRBV5-1; D is possibly TRBD1 or TRBD2 (5 bases each). There are 15 residues in the CDR3. Between the trimmed V and J ends, which lost 4 bases and 4 bases, there was a span of 17 bases. Germline CDR1 is SGHRS and CDR2 is YFSETQ. The CDR3 DNA reads as TGCGCCAGCAGCGATCAACAGCTGAGGGGAGAGACCCAGTACTTC. Residues: CASSDQQLRGETQYF. The whole variable domain, remainder taken from reference TRBV5-1 and TRBJ2-5, is KAGVTQTPRYLIKTRGQQVTLSCSPISGHRSVSWYQQTPGQGLQFLFEYFSETQRNKGNFPGRFSGRQFSNSRSEMNVSTLELGDSALYLCASSDQQLRGETQYFGPGTRLLVL.

The V and J genes are TRBV4-1 and TRBJ2-1, with D unclear. V was trimmed by 0 bases and J by 3 bases, leaving 12 bases between them. Germline V gene data show CDR1 as MGHRA and CDR2 as YSYEKL. This CDR3 spans 16 amino acids. CDR3 coding DNA: TGCGCCAGCAGCCAAGAGGGCTTTGGGGACTACAATGAGCAGTTCTTC. Its protein is CASSQEGFGDYNEQFF.

The V and J genes are TRBV6-1 and TRBJ2-3, with D hard to call. The CDR3 loop spans 15 amino acids. The V and J ends lost 3 bases and 4 bases respectively, with 14 bases between them. Germline CDR1 reads MNHNS; CDR2 reads SASEGT. The CDR3 DNA reads TGTGCCAGCAGTGAGGTACGTCGTCGATCAGATACGCAGTATTTT. Protein product: CASSEVRRRSDTQYF.

The rearrangement joins TRBV27 to TRBJ1-1; 7 bases map to TRBD1. V dropped 6 bases and J dropped 2; count of bases not matched to a gene: 9. The CDR3 totals 15 residues. Germline V CDR1 and CDR2: MNHEY, SMNVEV (reference sequence). DNA for the CDR3: TGTGCCAGCAGACCCGGGACAGATATTAACACTGAAGCTTTCTTT. It specifies CASRPGTDINTEAFF.

The chain combines TRBV27 with TRBJ1-4; a weak D match, TRBD1 (5 bases). The CDR3 is made up of 18 amino acids. CDR1 is MNHEY, CDR2 SMNVEV, per germline (reference sequence). The ends were cut back, 4 bases at V and 0 bases at J, with 18 bases in the middle. CDR3 residues: CASSSHGGSEATNEKLFF. CDR3 nucleotides: TGTGCCAGCAGTTCGCATGGGGGTTCGGAGGCAACTAATGAAAAACTGTTTTTT.

V gene TRBV27 combines with J gene TRBJ2-3; 14 bases are a match to TRBD2. The V gene end was trimmed by 4 bases and the J gene end by 5 bases; junction bases not matched to a gene: 5. The V gene's germline CDR1 is MNHEY and CDR2 SMNVEV (reference sequence). CDR3 size: 16 residues. CDR3 bases: TGTGCCAGCAGTTGGGGACTAGCGGGAGATTTAGATACGCAGTATTTT. Its protein product is CASSWGLAGDLDTQYF.

V gene TRBV11-2 combines with J gene TRBJ2-3, with 11 bases lining up with TRBD1. The CDR3 is 16 amino acids. The V gene's germline CDR1 is SGHAT and CDR2 FQNNGV. Trimming removed 5 bases from V and 5 bases from J; junction bases left unmatched: 9. Here the CDR3 DNA reads TGTGCCAGCAGCCCCCGGACAGGGGGCGCGATAGATACGCAGTATTTT. Its protein product is CASSPRTGGAIDTQYF.

This chain uses TRBV7-9 with TRBJ1-4; no clear D gene. Germline V lookup: CDR1 SEHNR, CDR2 FQNEAQ (reference sequence). The CDR3 has 12 residues. V lost 1 base and J lost 12, with 9 bases in between. The CDR3 here is CASSLERVELFF. The CDR3 DNA follows: TGTGCCAGCAGCTTAGAGCGGGTGGAACTGTTTTTT.

The table lists this clone with a few counts. The chain combines TRBV11-2 with TRBJ2-7, with D perhaps being TRBD1 or TRBD2 (5 bases each). CDR1 is SGHAT and CDR2 is FQNNGV in the germline V gene. The CDR3 consists of 12 residues. The V gene lost 7 bases and the J gene lost 4 bases, with 11 bases spanning the gap. CDR3 amino acids: CASIGGTYEQYF. The CDR3 coding sequence is TGTGCCAGCATTGGGGGAACTTACGAGCAGTACTTC.